This passage covers 27 T cell receptor beta chains from one sample sequenced in a study of shared clonotypes between healthy human individuals. The method was immunoSEQ multiplex PCR; TCRdb's version includes in-frame clones alone and lacks a portion of them. The profile shows approximately 2,200,000 clones, approximately 94% of them singletons. CD45RO-negative, CCR7-positively selected cells formed the naive CD8 fraction, excluding terminally differentiated effector memory CD45RA+ cells. The sample taken for sequencing was naive CD8+ T cells from PBMCs. The receptor source for this set is a man aged 18 to 29 in good health. Some clones in this sample may be carry-over from other donors' samples.

The chain carries TRBV10-2 and TRBJ2-7; 11 bases are a match to TRBD2. The CDR3 contains 14 residues. After removal of 6 bases from V and 2 bases from J, the junction contained 3 bases not matched to a gene. The germline V gene has CDR1 WSHSY and CDR2 SAAADI. The CDR3 protein is CASSTLAGAYEQYF. DNA of the CDR3: TGCGCCAGCAGCACACTAGCGGGAGCCTACGAGCAGTACTTC.

The chain joins TRBV4-2 to TRBJ2-1; D is uncertain. V lost 0 bases and J 1 base, leaving 13 bases between the germline ends. CDR1 is LGHNA, CDR2 YNFKEQ, per germline. The length of the CDR3 is 17 residues. This CDR3 reads CASSQDPWDESYNEQFF. The DNA for the CDR3 is TGTGCCAGCAGCCAAGATCCATGGGATGAATCCTACAATGAGCAGTTCTTC.

The V gene is TRBV28, the J gene TRBJ1-1, with unresolved D. Germline V gene data show CDR1 as MDHEN and CDR2 as SYDVKM. The CDR3 spans 14 residues. V was clipped by 5 bases and J by 5 bases, with 15 bases between them. CDR3 nucleotide sequence: TGTGCCAGCAGTCCAGCCTTACTTCTGACTGAAGCTTTCTTT. Protein: CASSPALLLTEAFF.

The chain is built from TRBV19 and TRBJ2-2, with D possibly matching TRBD1 (5 bases). V was trimmed by 4 bases and J by 3 bases, leaving 12 bases between them. The CDR3 sequence is 15 residues long. CDR1 and CDR2 (germline): LNHDA, SQIVND (reference sequence). The CDR3 DNA is TGTGCCAGTAGTACAGGGTTTCTAGACACCGGGGAGCTGTTTTTT. It is translated as CASSTGFLDTGELFF.

The chain has TRBV5-1 and TRBJ2-7; tentatively, D is TRBD1 (6 bases). This CDR3 is built from 15 residues. CDR1 is SGHRS and CDR2 is YFSETQ in the germline V gene. V lost 1 base to trimming and J lost 3 bases, with 14 bases between them. The DNA for the CDR3 is TGCGCCAGCAGCTTGAGGCAGGGGATATACTACGAGCAGTACTTC. Residues: CASSLRQGIYYEQYF.

The rearrangement joins TRBV13 to TRBJ2-3; D ambiguous. CDR1 and CDR2 (germline): PRHDT, FYEKMQ (reference sequence). The CDR3 has 17 amino acids. Between the trimmed V and J ends, which lost 4 bases and 0 bases, there was a span of 17 bases. The CDR3 sequence is CASSSFQAATSTDTQYF. The CDR3 coding sequence is TGTGCCAGCAGCTCCTTCCAGGCAGCCACGAGCACAGATACGCAGTATTTT.

The chain uses TRBV10-3 and TRBJ2-7, with TRBD1 matching over 7 bases. CDR3 length: 15 amino acids. CDR1 and CDR2 (germline): ENHRY, SYGVKD. V trimming: 0 bases; J trimming: 10 bases; junction bases outside the gene matches: 12. The CDR3 protein is CAISESGTVFSEQYF. CDR3 nucleotides: TGTGCCATCAGTGAGTCAGGGACAGTTTTCTCTGAACAGTACTTC.

Details on this clone: Other DNA sequences in the sample encode the same CDR3. CDR3 in DNA: TGTGCCAGCAGCTTAGCCGTAAGCTCCTACAATGAGCAGTTCTTC. Its translation is CASSLAVSSYNEQFF. The chain couples TRBV7-9 to TRBJ2-1; D call uncertain. V lost 0 bases and J lost 0, with 6 bases in between. Germline-derived CDR1 and CDR2 are SEHNR and FQNEAQ (reference sequence). The CDR3 totals 15 residues.

The chain employs TRBV9 and TRBJ2-5; perhaps D is TRBD1 or TRBD2 (5 bases each). There are 15 residues in the CDR3. Germline V CDR1 and CDR2: SGDLS, YYNGEE. V lost 0 bases, J lost 4 bases, and 13 bases lay in between. This chain's CDR3 is CASSVGGLYGETQYF. The CDR3 DNA reads as TGTGCCAGCAGCGTAGGGGGGTTATATGGAGAGACCCAGTACTTC.

In this sample, this clone turned up once. The rearrangement links TRBV5-1 to TRBJ2-7, with D possibly matching TRBD1 (6 bases). CDR3 length: 14 amino acids. Germline V gives CDR1 SGHRS, CDR2 YFSETQ. Trimming stripped 3 bases from V and 5 bases from J, with 15 bases between. The CDR3 is CASSYRTDWDEQYF. CDR3 nucleotide sequence: TGCGCCAGCAGCTACAGGACAGATTGGGACGAGCAGTACTTC.

The chain employs TRBV6-5 and TRBJ2-1; no firm D call. Trimming stripped 5 bases from V and 4 bases from J, with 3 bases between. Looked up from germline, CDR1 is MNHEY and CDR2 is SVGAGI. This CDR3 is built from 11 residues. The CDR3 coding sequence is TGTGCCAGCAGTCAGTACAATGAGCAGTTCTTC. It translates to CASSQYNEQFF.

The CDR3 region is CASSELGSRTDTQYF. CDR3 nucleotides: TGTGCCAGCAGTGAATTGGGCTCACGCACAGATACGCAGTATTTT. The chain is built from TRBV25-1 and TRBJ2-3; D is uncertain. V was trimmed by 1 base and J by 1 base, leaving 9 bases between them. CDR1 and CDR2 from the germline V gene are MGHDK and SYGVNS. The CDR3 length is 15 residues.

The rearrangement joins TRBV13 to TRBJ2-1, with D maybe TRBD2 (5 bases). The CDR3 has 15 residues. The V end lost 6 bases, the J end lost 0 bases, and 12 bases lay between the germline ends. CDR1 is PRHDT, CDR2 FYEKMQ, per germline (reference sequence). In nucleotides, the CDR3 is TGTGCCAGCAGTCGCGGGCGGGCCTCCTACAATGAGCAGTTCTTC. Translating it yields CASSRGRASYNEQFF.

The J gene is TRBJ2-7, the V gene TRBV7-8; 8 bases are shared with TRBD2. The V segment lost 4 bases and the J segment 0 bases; nucleotides outside the gene matches: 2. CDR1 and CDR2 (germline): SGHVS, FQNEAQ. The CDR3 is 14 residues long. This chain's CDR3 is CASSYGTSSYEQYF. CDR3 nucleotides: TGTGCCAGCAGCTACGGGACTAGCTCCTACGAGCAGTACTTC.

A word on this clone: The same CDR3 arises from other DNA sequences in this sample as well. The rearrangement joins TRBV7-6 to TRBJ1-1, with D tentatively TRBD1 (5 bases). This CDR3 region has 14 residues. The V and J ends lost 0 bases and 2 bases respectively, with 7 bases between them. The germline CDR1 and CDR2 sequences are SGHVS and FNYEAQ. Here the CDR3 DNA reads TGTGCCAGCAGCTTAGCGGGACCTAACACTGAAGCTTTCTTT. Protein sequence: CASSLAGPNTEAFF.

V and J are TRBV7-2 and TRBJ2-7; a possible D gene is TRBD2 (5 bases). Germline CDR1 and CDR2: SGHTA and FQGNSA. CDR3 length: 14 amino acids. The V end was cut by 4 bases, the J end by 0 bases, with 10 bases between. CDR3 in amino acids: CASSSGLFSYEQYF. The CDR3 nucleotides are TGTGCCAGCAGCTCCGGACTCTTCTCCTACGAGCAGTACTTC.

This chain connects TRBV28 to TRBJ1-1; 12 nucleotides line up with TRBD1. The CDR3 consists of 15 residues. The J segment lost 5 bases and the V segment lost 10 bases, leaving 11 bases of the junction unmatched. The germline gives CDR1 MDHEN, CDR2 SYDVKM. The DNA for the CDR3 is TGTGCCACCGTCCCGGGACAGGGGGCAGCGACTGAAGCTTTCTTT. It specifies CATVPGQGAATEAFF.

This clone was detected once. The chain recombines TRBV9 with TRBJ2-6; unclear D gene. CDR3 size: 12 residues. Looked up from germline, CDR1 is SGDLS and CDR2 is YYNGEE. V gave up 4 bases and J gave up 3 bases, with 2 bases separating them. This CDR3 is CASSHGANVLTF. The CDR3 bases are TGTGCCAGCAGCCATGGGGCCAACGTCCTGACTTTC.

This chain uses TRBV4-1 with TRBJ2-7; D assignment may be TRBD1 or TRBD2 (5 bases each). Germline loops: CDR1 MGHRA, CDR2 YSYEKL. The CDR3 totals 13 residues. Deletions cut 5 bases from V and 4 bases from J, with 12 bases between. The CDR3, as DNA: TGCGCCAGCAGCGTCAGGGAGACGTACGAGCAGTACTTC. Translating gives CASSVRETYEQYF.

This clone was detected a few times. The chain combines TRBV7-7 with TRBJ2-2, with D perhaps TRBD2 (5 bases). Germline V gives CDR1 SSHAT, CDR2 FNYEAQ (reference sequence). The V gene lost 4 bases and the J gene lost 6 bases, with 9 bases spanning the gap. The CDR3 spans 13 residues. This chain's CDR3 is CASSSGISGELFF. The DNA for the CDR3 is TGTGCCAGCAGCTCCGGGATCTCCGGGGAGCTGTTTTTT.

V gene TRBV5-1 combines with J gene TRBJ2-3, with D maybe TRBD2 (5 bases). CDR1 and CDR2 (germline): SGHRS, YFSETQ. The V and J ends lost 5 bases and 4 bases respectively, with 8 bases between them. CDR3 length: 12 amino acids. CDR3 nucleotides: TGCGCCAGCAGAATCGGGGCAGATACGCAGTATTTT. Translated: CASRIGADTQYF.

V and J are TRBV27 and TRBJ1-2; D is possibly TRBD1 (5 bases). CDR3 size: 16 residues. With 3 bases removed from V and 0 bases from J, the gap between germline ends came to 14 bases. Per germline, CDR1 MNHEY and CDR2 SMNVEV (reference sequence). The CDR3 spells CASSFRAQLTNYGYTF. The CDR3 DNA reads TGTGCCAGCAGTTTCAGGGCCCAACTGACTAACTATGGCTACACCTTC.

The table lists this clone with a few counts. The same CDR3 can be traced to other DNA sequences in this sample. The genes are TRBV11-1 and TRBJ2-1, with TRBD2 matching 12 bases. The germline CDR1 and CDR2 sequences are SGHAT and FQDESV (reference sequence). CDR3 length: 15 residues. The V and J ends lost 4 bases and 4 bases, in that order; junction bases with no gene match: 2. CDR3 protein: CASSSGLAGYNEQFF. In nucleotides, the CDR3 is TGTGCCAGCAGCTCGGGACTAGCGGGTTACAATGAGCAGTTCTTC.

The chain has TRBV11-3 and TRBJ2-2, with TRBD2 matching 8 bases. The CDR3 is 16 amino acids. The J segment lost 4 bases and the V segment lost 3 bases, leaving 7 bases of the junction unmatched. The V gene's germline CDR1 is SGHNT and CDR2 YENEEA. This CDR3 reads CASSFGLAVITGELFF. The CDR3 coding sequence is TGTGCCAGCAGCTTTGGACTAGCTGTTATCACCGGGGAGCTGTTTTTT. The whole variable domain, filled in from reference TRBV11-3 and TRBJ2-2, reads EAGVVQSPRYKIIEKKQPVAFWCNPISGHNTLYWYLQNLGQGPELLIRYENEEAVDDSQLPKDRFSAERLKGVDSTLKIQPAELGDSAVYLCASSFGLAVITGELFFGEGSRLTVL.

V usage is TRBV5-6 and J usage is TRBJ2-4; the match to TRBD1 covers 9 bases. CDR1 and CDR2 (germline): SGHDT, YYEEEE. V was clipped by 1 base and J by 2 bases; unmatched bases: 7. The CDR3 loop spans 17 amino acids. The CDR3 DNA reads as TGTGCCAGCAGCTTGCCGAAACAGGGGGCATCCAAAAACATTCAGTACTTC. Amino acids: CASSLPKQGASKNIQYF.

The chain uses TRBV12-5 and TRBJ2-2, with a weak D call TRBD1 (6 bases). V was shortened by 7 bases and J by 2 bases, with 23 bases between the two germline ends. The CDR3 is 18 amino acids. Germline V gene sequence: CDR1 LGHNT, CDR2 FRNRAP. The CDR3 DNA is TGTGCTAGTGCCCCGGCCGGGACACATAAGCCTAACACCGGGGAGCTGTTTTTT. It yields the protein CASAPAGTHKPNTGELFF.

About this clone: The same CDR3 can be traced to other DNA sequences in this sample. The chain is built from TRBV9 and TRBJ2-1, with TRBD2 matching 9 bases. The CDR3 spans 15 residues. CDR1 and CDR2 (germline): SGDLS, YYNGEE. Unmatched junction bases numbered 1, after V lost 1 base and J lost 2 bases. The CDR3 region is CASSVSGRPYNEQFF. The CDR3 DNA follows: TGTGCCAGCAGCGTAAGCGGGAGGCCCTACAATGAGCAGTTCTTC.